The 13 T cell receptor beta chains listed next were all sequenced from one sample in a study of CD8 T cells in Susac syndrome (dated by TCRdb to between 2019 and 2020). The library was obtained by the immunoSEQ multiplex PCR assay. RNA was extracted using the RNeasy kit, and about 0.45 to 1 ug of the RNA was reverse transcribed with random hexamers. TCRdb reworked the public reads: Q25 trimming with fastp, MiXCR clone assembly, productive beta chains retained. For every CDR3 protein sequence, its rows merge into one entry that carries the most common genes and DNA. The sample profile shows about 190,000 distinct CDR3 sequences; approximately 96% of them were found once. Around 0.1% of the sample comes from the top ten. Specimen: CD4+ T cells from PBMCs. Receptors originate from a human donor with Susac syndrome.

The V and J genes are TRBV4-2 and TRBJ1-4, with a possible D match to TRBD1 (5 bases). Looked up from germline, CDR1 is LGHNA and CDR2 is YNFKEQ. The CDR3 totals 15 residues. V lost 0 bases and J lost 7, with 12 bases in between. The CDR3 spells CASSQEGVEGEKLFF. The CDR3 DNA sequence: TGTGCCAGCAGCCAAGAAGGGGTCGAAGGTGAAAAACTGTTTTTT.

CDR3 amino acids: CASAAKETQYF. In DNA form, the CDR3 reads TGTGCCAGCGCTGCCAAAGAGACCCAGTACTTC. The chain carries TRBV7-8 and TRBJ2-5; D unclear. This CDR3 has 11 amino acids. Trimming pared 8 bases from V and 3 bases from J, leaving 7 bases between. Germline V lookup: CDR1 SGHVS, CDR2 FQNEAQ.

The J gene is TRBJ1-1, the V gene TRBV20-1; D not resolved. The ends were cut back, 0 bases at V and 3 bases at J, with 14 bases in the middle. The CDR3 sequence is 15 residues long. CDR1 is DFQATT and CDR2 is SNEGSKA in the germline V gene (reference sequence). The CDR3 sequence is CSAREGGPFDTEAFF. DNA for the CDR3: TGCAGTGCTAGAGAAGGAGGTCCTTTCGACACTGAAGCTTTCTTT.

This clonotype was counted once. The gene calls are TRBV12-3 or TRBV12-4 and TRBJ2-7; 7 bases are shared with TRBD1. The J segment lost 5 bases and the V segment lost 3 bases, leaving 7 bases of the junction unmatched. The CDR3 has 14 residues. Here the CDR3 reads CASSFGRGTHEQYF. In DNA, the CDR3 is TGTGCCAGCAGTTTTGGCAGGGGGACCCACGAGCAGTACTTC.

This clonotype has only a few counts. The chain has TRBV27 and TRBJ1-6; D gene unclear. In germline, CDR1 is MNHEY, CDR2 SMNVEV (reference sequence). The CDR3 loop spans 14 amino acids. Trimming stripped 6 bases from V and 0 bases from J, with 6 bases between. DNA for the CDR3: TGTGCCAGCAGAATTAGCTCCTATAATTCACCCCTCCACTTT. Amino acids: CASRISSYNSPLHF.

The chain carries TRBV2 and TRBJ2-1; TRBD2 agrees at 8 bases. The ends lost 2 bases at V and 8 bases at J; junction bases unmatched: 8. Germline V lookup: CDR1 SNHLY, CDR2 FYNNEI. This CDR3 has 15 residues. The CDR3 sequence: CASSESGGGGHEQFF. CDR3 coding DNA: TGTGCCAGCAGTGAATCGGGTGGCGGGGGGCATGAGCAGTTCTTC.

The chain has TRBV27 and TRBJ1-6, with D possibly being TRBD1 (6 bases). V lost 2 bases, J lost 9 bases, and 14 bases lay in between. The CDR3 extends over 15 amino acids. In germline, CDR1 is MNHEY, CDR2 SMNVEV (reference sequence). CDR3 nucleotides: TGTGCCAGCAGTTTAGCAGGGGCGATAGGTTCACCCCTCCACTTT. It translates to CASSLAGAIGSPLHF.

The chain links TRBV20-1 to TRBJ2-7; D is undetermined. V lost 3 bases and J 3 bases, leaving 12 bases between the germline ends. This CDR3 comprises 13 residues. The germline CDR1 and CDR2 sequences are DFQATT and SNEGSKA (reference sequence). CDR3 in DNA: TGCAGTGCTAGTTTAGCCTCTGGCTACGAGCAGTACTTC. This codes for CSASLASGYEQYF.

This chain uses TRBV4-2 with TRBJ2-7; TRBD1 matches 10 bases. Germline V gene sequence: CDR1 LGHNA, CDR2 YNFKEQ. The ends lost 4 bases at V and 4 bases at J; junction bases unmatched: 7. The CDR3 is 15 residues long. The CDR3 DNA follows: TGTGCCAGCAGCCCTCTGGGGACAGGGGAATACGAGCAGTACTTC. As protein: CASSPLGTGEYEQYF.

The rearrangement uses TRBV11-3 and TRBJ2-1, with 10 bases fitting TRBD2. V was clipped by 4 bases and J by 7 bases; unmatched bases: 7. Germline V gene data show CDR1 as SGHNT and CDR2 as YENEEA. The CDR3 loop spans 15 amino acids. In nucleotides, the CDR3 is TGTGCCAGCAGCTATGAGCGGGGGGGGTCGAATGAGCAGTTCTTC. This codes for CASSYERGGSNEQFF. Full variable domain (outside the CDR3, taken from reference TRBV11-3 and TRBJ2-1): EAGVVQSPRYKIIEKKQPVAFWCNPISGHNTLYWYLQNLGQGPELLIRYENEEAVDDSQLPKDRFSAERLKGVDSTLKIQPAELGDSAVYLCASSYERGGSNEQFFGPGTRLTVL.

DNA of the CDR3: TGCAGCGCAATAGCGGGGAGCTCCTACGAGCAGTACTTC. This translates into CSAIAGSSYEQYF. The rearrangement joins TRBV29-1 to TRBJ2-7, with 8 nucleotides matching TRBD2. This CDR3 has 13 residues. The ends lost 7 bases at V and 0 bases at J; junction bases unmatched: 5. Germline V gives CDR1 SQVTM, CDR2 ANQGSEA.

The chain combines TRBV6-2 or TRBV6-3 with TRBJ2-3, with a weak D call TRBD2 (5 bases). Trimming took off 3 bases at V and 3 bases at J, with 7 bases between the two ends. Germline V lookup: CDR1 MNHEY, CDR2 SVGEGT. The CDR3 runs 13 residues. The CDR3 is CASSYEGTDTQYF. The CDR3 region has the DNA TGTGCCAGCAGTTATGAGGGAACAGATACGCAGTATTTT.

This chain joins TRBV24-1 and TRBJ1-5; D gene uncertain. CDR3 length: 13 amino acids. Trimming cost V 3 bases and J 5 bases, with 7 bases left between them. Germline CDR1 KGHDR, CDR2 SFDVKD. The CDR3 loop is CATSDRRDQPQHF. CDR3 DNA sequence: TGTGCCACCAGTGATAGGCGGGATCAGCCCCAGCATTTT.